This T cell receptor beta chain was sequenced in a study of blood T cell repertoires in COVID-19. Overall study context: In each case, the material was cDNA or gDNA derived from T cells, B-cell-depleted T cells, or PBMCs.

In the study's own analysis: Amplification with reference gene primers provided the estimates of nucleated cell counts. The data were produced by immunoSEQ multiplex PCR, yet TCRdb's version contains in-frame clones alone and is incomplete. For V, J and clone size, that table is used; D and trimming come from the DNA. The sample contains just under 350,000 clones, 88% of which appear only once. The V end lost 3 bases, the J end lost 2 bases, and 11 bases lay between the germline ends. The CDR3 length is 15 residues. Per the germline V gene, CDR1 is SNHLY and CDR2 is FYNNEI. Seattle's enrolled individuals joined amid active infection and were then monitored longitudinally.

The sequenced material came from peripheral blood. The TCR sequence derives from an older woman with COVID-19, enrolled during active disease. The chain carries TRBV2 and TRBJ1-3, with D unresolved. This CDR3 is CASSETKLAGNTIYF. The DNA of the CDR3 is TGTGCCAGCAGTGAGACGAAACTAGCTGGAAACACCATATATTTT.